A single sample is the source of the 26 T cell receptor beta chains below, sequenced in a study of blood T cell repertoires in COVID-19. TCRdb keeps only in-frame clones here, not all; method: immunoSEQ multiplex PCR. The sample lists some 94,000 clones; about 83% were seen once. The material sequenced was peripheral blood. These receptors originate from a man between 65 and 85 years old with active or convalescent COVID-19.

This chain joins TRBV7-3 and TRBJ2-4; 9 bases match TRBD2. Trimming took 5 bases from V and 0 from J; bases not matched to a gene: 14. Germline lookup yields CDR1 SGHTA and CDR2 FQGTGA. The CDR3 sequence is 19 residues long. The CDR3 sequence: CASSAREAGGFLAKNIQYF. The DNA for the CDR3 is TGTGCCAGCAGCGCCCGGGAAGCGGGGGGTTTCTTAGCCAAAAACATTCAGTACTTC. Together with reference TRBV7-3 and TRBJ2-4, the CDR3 gives the full variable domain: GAGVSQTPSNKVTEKGKYVELRCDPISGHTALYWYRQSLGQGPEFLIYFQGTGAADDSGLPNDRFFAVRPEGSVSTLKIQRTERGDSAVYLCASSAREAGGFLAKNIQYFGAGTRLSVL.

This chain uses TRBV14 with TRBJ2-5; 7 positions match TRBD1. Looked up from germline, CDR1 is SGHDN and CDR2 is FVKESK. This CDR3 is built from 15 residues. V gave up 2 bases and J gave up 5 bases; unmatched junction bases: 8. In DNA, the CDR3 is TGTGCCAGCAGCCAATCCTACAGGGGCTACGAGACCCAGTACTTC. Translating it yields CASSQSYRGYETQYF.

The V and J genes are TRBV14 and TRBJ1-2; unclear D gene. V lost 5 bases, J lost 4 bases, and 17 bases lay in between. Germline assignment: CDR1 SGHDN and CDR2 FVKESK. There are 15 residues in the CDR3. CDR3 sequence: CASSFRGNSLYGYTF. CDR3 in DNA: TGTGCCAGCAGCTTCCGGGGAAACTCCCTCTATGGCTACACCTTC.

This chain connects TRBV18 to TRBJ2-6, with D maybe TRBD2 (6 bases). The CDR3 covers 15 residues. V lost 1 base to trimming and J lost 4 bases, with 8 bases between them. The germline V gene has CDR1 KGHSH and CDR2 LQKENI. In DNA, the CDR3 is TGTGCCAGCTCACCACGGGGGGTCGGGGCCAACGTCCTGACTTTC. This sequence encodes CASSPRGVGANVLTF.

This sequence joins TRBV15 and TRBJ1-2, with D perhaps matching TRBD1 (5 bases). This CDR3 spans 13 amino acids. V lost 6 bases and J lost 2, with 10 bases in between. Germline CDR1 and CDR2: LNHNV and YYDKDF (reference sequence). The CDR3 reads CATSEGVNYGYTF. The CDR3 DNA is TGTGCCACCAGTGAAGGGGTAAACTATGGCTACACCTTC. The variable domain in full, with the rest retrieved from reference TRBV15 and TRBJ1-2, is DAMVIQNPRYQVTQFGKPVTLSCSQTLNHNVMYWYQQKSSQAPKLLFHYYDKDFNNEADTPDNFQSRRPNTSFCFLDIRSPGLGDTAMYLCATSEGVNYGYTFGSGTRLTVV.

The chain recombines TRBV5-5 with TRBJ1-2; the D gene is possibly TRBD1 (5 bases). This CDR3 region has 17 residues. V gave up 0 bases and J gave up 2 bases, with 17 bases separating them. The germline CDR1 and CDR2 sequences are SGHKS and YYEKEE (reference sequence). CDR3 coding DNA: TGTGCCAGCAGCTTGGTTTCTTCTGGGGGAGGCAACTATGGCTACACCTTC. It yields the protein CASSLVSSGGGNYGYTF. Full variable domain (remainder filled in from reference TRBV5-5 and TRBJ1-2): DAGVTQSPTHLIKTRGQQVTLRCSPISGHKSVSWYQQVLGQGPQFIFQYYEKEERGRGNFPDRFSARQFPNYSSELNVNALLLGDSALYLCASSLVSSGGGNYGYTFGSGTRLTVV.

The chain links TRBV2 to TRBJ1-5, with TRBD1 as a possible D gene (5 bases). This CDR3 region has 15 residues. Trimming took off 2 bases at V and 0 bases at J, with 8 bases between the two ends. Germline CDR1 SNHLY, CDR2 FYNNEI. The CDR3 loop reads CASSERTYSNQPQHF. CDR3 bases: TGTGCCAGCAGTGAAAGGACATATAGCAATCAGCCCCAGCATTTT.

The J gene is TRBJ1-5, the V gene TRBV6-4, with unresolved D. The CDR3 consists of 13 residues. From germline, CDR1 is MRHNA and CDR2 SNTAGT. V lost 4 bases to trimming and J lost 3 bases, with 7 bases between them. The CDR3 DNA sequence: TGTGCCAGCAGTGTTTCCTCCAATCAGCCCCAGCATTTT. It codes for CASSVSSNQPQHF.

This clone was detected only once. V and J are TRBV7-8 and TRBJ2-4; 8 nucleotides line up with TRBD2. CDR1 and CDR2 (germline): SGHVS, FQNEAQ. V dropped 5 bases and J dropped 3; count of bases not matched to a gene: 3. The CDR3 is 14 amino acids. The CDR3: CASSPGGSKNIQYF. In DNA, the CDR3 is TGTGCCAGCAGCCCGGGGGGGAGCAAAAACATTCAGTACTTC.

The chain is built from TRBV6-5 and TRBJ1-6; 9 nucleotides align to TRBD1. This CDR3 region has 15 residues. Germline V gives CDR1 MNHEY, CDR2 SVGAGI. V was clipped by 6 bases and J by 9 bases; unmatched bases: 9. The CDR3 reads CASREERDRASPLHF. The CDR3 DNA sequence: TGTGCCAGCAGGGAGGAGCGGGACAGGGCTTCACCCCTCCACTTT.

This clone was picked up one time. The chain is built from TRBV7-3 and TRBJ2-1; 8 bases align to TRBD1. J lost 10 bases, V lost 3 bases, and 11 bases had no gene match. The V gene's germline CDR1 is SGHTA and CDR2 FQGTGA. The CDR3 loop spans 15 amino acids. DNA for the CDR3: TGTGCCAGCAGCTTGTTGGGACAGGACCGAAGCGAGCAGTTCTTC. Residues: CASSLLGQDRSEQFF.

The V and J genes are TRBV28 and TRBJ2-3; 7 bases align to TRBD2. The CDR3 covers 16 residues. Germline CDR1 MDHEN, CDR2 SYDVKM. The V segment lost 4 bases and the J segment 2 bases; nucleotides outside the gene matches: 9. The CDR3 loop is CASSSPGSGATDTQYF. CDR3 DNA sequence: TGTGCCAGCAGTTCCCCGGGGAGCGGGGCCACAGATACGCAGTATTTT.

This clone was counted between two and nine times. The rearrangement uses TRBV5-4 and TRBJ1-2, with unresolved D. This CDR3 region has 13 residues. CDR1 is SGHNT and CDR2 is YYREEE in the germline V gene (reference sequence). The ends were cut back, 0 bases at V and 3 bases at J, with 6 bases in the middle. In DNA, the CDR3 is TGTGCCAGCAGCTTGGACAGTCACTATGGCTACACCTTC. As protein: CASSLDSHYGYTF.

This chain joins TRBV6-1 and TRBJ1-6, with 10 positions matching TRBD1. The ends lost 3 bases at V and 4 bases at J; junction bases unmatched: 3. The CDR3 runs 16 residues. CDR1 and CDR2 from the germline V gene are MNHNS and SASEGT. CDR3 DNA: TGTGCCAGCAGTGACCGGACAGGGGGTTATAATTCACCCCTCCACTTT. Amino acids: CASSDRTGGYNSPLHF.

The chain is built from TRBV5-4 and TRBJ2-7; TRBD2 matches at 16 bases. Looked up from germline, CDR1 is SGHNT and CDR2 is YYREEE (reference sequence). This CDR3 has 18 residues. The junction had 6 bases not matched to a gene; V was cut back by 3 bases and J by 0 bases. The CDR3 protein is CASSSGTSGGGSSYEQYF. The CDR3 nucleotides read TGTGCCAGCAGCTCCGGGACTAGCGGGGGGGGTAGCTCCTACGAGCAGTACTTC.

This clone has only a few counts. This chain uses TRBV6-5 with TRBJ1-5; D not certain. Germline CDR1 and CDR2: MNHEY and SVGAGI. The CDR3 sequence is 11 residues long. With 8 bases removed from V and 4 bases from J, the gap between germline ends came to 6 bases. Here the CDR3 DNA reads TGTGCCAGCGGCCCGAATCAGCCCCAGCATTTT. Protein: CASGPNQPQHF.

The genes are TRBV7-2 and TRBJ2-3; 9 bases map to TRBD2. Trimming at V came to 5 bases and at J to 4 bases, leaving 7 bases not matched to a gene. The CDR3 consists of 15 residues. Germline CDR1 is SGHTA and CDR2 is FQGNSA. Written as DNA, the CDR3 is TGTGCCAGCAGCGCGACTAGCGGCTGGGCAGATACGCAGTATTTT. It codes for CASSATSGWADTQYF.

J is TRBJ2-1 and V is TRBV7-3; tentatively, D is TRBD1 (5 bases). CDR1 and CDR2 from the germline V gene are SGHTA and FQGTGA. Trimming removed 4 bases at V and 0 bases at J, with 10 bases between. CDR3 length: 15 amino acids. CDR3 residues: CASSSTQDSYNEQFF. CDR3 sequence (DNA): TGTGCCAGCAGCTCAACACAGGACTCCTACAATGAGCAGTTCTTC.

The V call is TRBV10-3, the J call TRBJ2-3; possible D gene TRBD1, 6 bases. V shed 10 bases and J shed 0 bases, with 17 bases lying between them. CDR3 length: 15 amino acids. Germline V gene data show CDR1 as ENHRY and CDR2 as SYGVKD. The CDR3 DNA follows: TGTGCCACCTCTATTGGGACAACTAGCACAGATACGCAGTATTTT. Translating gives CATSIGTTSTDTQYF.

The rearrangement links TRBV7-2 to TRBJ2-3; D is ambiguous. CDR1 and CDR2 from the germline V gene are SGHTA and FQGNSA. Trimming removed 5 bases from V and 14 bases from J, with 20 bases in between. CDR3 length: 13 amino acids. CDR3 bases: TGTGCCAGCAGCGTCGAGACTCCTCCTATTCCGTATTTT. Translation: CASSVETPPIPYF.

This chain uses TRBV7-6 with TRBJ2-7; perhaps TRBD2 as D (6 bases). V was cut by 1 base and J by 0 bases, with 13 bases left in between. Germline V gene sequence: CDR1 SGHVS, CDR2 FNYEAQ. This CDR3 is 16 amino acids long. CDR3 sequence: CASSLVGGANSYEQYF. Written as DNA, the CDR3 is TGTGCCAGCAGCTTAGTAGGAGGGGCGAACTCCTACGAGCAGTACTTC. Together with reference TRBV7-6 and TRBJ2-7, the CDR3 gives the full variable domain: GAGVSQSPRYKVTKRGQDVALRCDPISGHVSLYWYRQALGQGPEFLTYFNYEAQQDKSGLPNDRFSAERPEGSISTLTIQRTEQRDSAMYRCASSLVGGANSYEQYFGPGTRLTVT.

This rearrangement joins TRBV3-1 (or the pseudogene TRBV3-2) to TRBJ2-1; D may be TRBD2 (6 bases). V was trimmed by 1 base and J by 2 bases, leaving 15 bases between them. Looked up from germline, CDR1 is LGHDT and CDR2 is YNNKEL (reference sequence). The CDR3 is made up of 17 amino acids. The CDR3 DNA reads as TGTGCCAGCAGCCAAGGTACTACTAGCCCAGCCTACAATGAGCAGTTCTTC. This sequence encodes CASSQGTTSPAYNEQFF.

The V gene is TRBV30, the J gene TRBJ1-4; 10 nucleotides line up with TRBD1. In germline, CDR1 is GTSNPN, CDR2 SVGIG (reference sequence). The CDR3 has 14 residues. V was clipped by 2 bases and J by 5 bases; unmatched bases: 2. CDR3 in amino acids: CAWSRTGGNEKLFF. In nucleotides, the CDR3 is TGTGCCTGGAGTAGGACAGGGGGAAATGAAAAACTGTTTTTT.

The chain has TRBV7-8 and TRBJ2-7; 8 bases map to TRBD1. This CDR3 comprises 15 residues. Germline CDR1 is SGHVS and CDR2 is FQNEAQ. V lost 0 bases to trimming and J lost 2 bases; unmatched junction nucleotides: 3. CDR3 sequence reads: CASSLAQGAPYEQYF. The DNA for the CDR3 is TGTGCCAGCAGCTTAGCTCAGGGGGCCCCCTACGAGCAGTACTTC.

The chain combines TRBV3-1 (or the pseudogene TRBV3-2) with TRBJ2-2; D is possibly TRBD2 (6 bases). There are 13 residues in the CDR3. Germline-derived CDR1 and CDR2 are LGHDT and YNNKEL (reference sequence). V was cut by 4 bases and J by 3 bases, with 6 bases left in between. Written as DNA, the CDR3 is TGTGCCAGCAGCCGGGGGGACACCGGGGAGCTGTTTTTT. It is translated as CASSRGDTGELFF.

V is TRBV5-1 and J is TRBJ1-1, with 10 bases lining up with TRBD1. V trimming: 5 bases; J trimming: 4 bases; junction bases outside the gene matches: 5. Per germline, CDR1 SGHRS and CDR2 YFSETQ. The CDR3 has 14 residues. CDR3 nucleotide sequence: TGCGCCAGCAGGGAATGGGACAGGGGCACTGAAGCTTTCTTT. Amino acid sequence: CASREWDRGTEAFF.